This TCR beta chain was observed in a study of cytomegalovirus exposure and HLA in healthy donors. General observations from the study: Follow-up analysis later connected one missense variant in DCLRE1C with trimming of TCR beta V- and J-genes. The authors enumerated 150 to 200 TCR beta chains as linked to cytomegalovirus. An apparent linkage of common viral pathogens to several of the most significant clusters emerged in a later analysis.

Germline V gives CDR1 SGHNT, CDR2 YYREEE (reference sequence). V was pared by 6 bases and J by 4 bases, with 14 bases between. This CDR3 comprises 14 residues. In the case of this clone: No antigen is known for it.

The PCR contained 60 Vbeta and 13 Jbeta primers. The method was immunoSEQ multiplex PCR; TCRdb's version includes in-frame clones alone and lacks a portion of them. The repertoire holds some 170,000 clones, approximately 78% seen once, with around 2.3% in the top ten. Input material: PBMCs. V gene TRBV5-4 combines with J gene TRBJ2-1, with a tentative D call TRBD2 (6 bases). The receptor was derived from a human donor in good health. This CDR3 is CASTLNGGYNEQFF. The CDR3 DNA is TGTGCCAGCACCCTCAACGGGGGTTACAATGAGCAGTTCTTC.